This TCR beta chain was identified in a study of human T cells and chemical hapten exposure. TCRdb recomputed calls from the RACE reads with MiXCR, one row per CDR3 protein. The sample consists of over 30,000 distinct CDR3 sequences, over 7.5% of them appearing once. This clonotype was found many times. The antigen is unknown. General study results and limits: Healthy people's immune response may differ from that of the donors, who had alopecia. TCRs whose frequency exceeded 1 in 1000 remained the same following DPC sensitization.

Time point: patch test 3, about 24 weeks after DPC sensitization. As to treatment: therapeutic diphenylcyclopropenone sensitization with weekly scalp DPC. From whole blood left unfractionated, total RNA was extracted. Every patch test was put on after a blood sample was taken. The V gene end was trimmed by 5 bases and the J gene end by 6 bases; junction bases not matched to a gene: 8. Per germline, CDR1 SGHVS and CDR2 FNYEAQ. The CDR3 spans 15 residues. The chain has TRBV7-6 and TRBJ2-7, with TRBD2 matching 12 bases. Material: whole blood, obtained in connection with sensitization to the hapten diphenylcyclopropenone (DPC). This sequence was found in a man aged 45-65 years with alopecia areata. Some clones in this sample may be carry-over from other donors' samples. The CDR3 region has the DNA TGTGCCAGCAGCCATCTAGCGGGAGGGCCTGGCGAGCAGTACTTC. Amino acids: CASSHLAGGPGEQYF. The full variable domain, in which reference TRBV7-6 and TRBJ2-7 provide the parts outside the CDR3, is GAGVSQSPRYKVTKRGQDVALRCDPISGHVSLYWYRQALGQGPEFLTYFNYEAQQDKSGLPNDRFSAERPEGSISTLTIQRTEQRDSAMYRCASSHLAGGPGEQYFGPGTRLTVT.